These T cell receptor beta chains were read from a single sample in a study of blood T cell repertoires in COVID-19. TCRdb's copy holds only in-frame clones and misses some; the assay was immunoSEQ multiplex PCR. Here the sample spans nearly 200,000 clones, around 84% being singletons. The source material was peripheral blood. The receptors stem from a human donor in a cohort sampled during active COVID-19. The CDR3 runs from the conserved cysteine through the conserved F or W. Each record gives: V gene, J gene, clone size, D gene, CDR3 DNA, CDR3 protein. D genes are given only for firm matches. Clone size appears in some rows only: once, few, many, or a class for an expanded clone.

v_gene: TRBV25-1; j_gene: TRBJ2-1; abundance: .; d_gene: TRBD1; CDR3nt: TGTGCCAGCAGGAACACAGGGGCCGGGTCCTACAATGAGCAGTTCTTC; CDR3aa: CASRNTGAGSYNEQFF
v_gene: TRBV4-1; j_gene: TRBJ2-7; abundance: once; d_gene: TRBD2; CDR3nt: TGCGCCAGCAGCCAAGGACTAGCGGGACGATCCTACGAGCAGTACTTC; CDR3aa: CASSQGLAGRSYEQYF
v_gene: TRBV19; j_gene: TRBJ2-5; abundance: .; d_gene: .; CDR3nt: TGTGCCAGTAGTTCGGCTAGCGCAGAGACCCAGTACTTC; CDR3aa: CASSSASAETQYF
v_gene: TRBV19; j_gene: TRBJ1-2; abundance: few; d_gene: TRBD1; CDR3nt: TGTGCCAGTAGTATTCCGGGACAGGGAATCTATGGCTACACCTTC; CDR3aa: CASSIPGQGIYGYTF
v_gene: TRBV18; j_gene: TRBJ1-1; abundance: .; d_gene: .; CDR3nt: TGTGCCAGCTCAAGAGTCGGCACTGAAGCTTTCTTT; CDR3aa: CASSRVGTEAFF
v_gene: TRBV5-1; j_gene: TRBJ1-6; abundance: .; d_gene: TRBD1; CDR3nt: TGCGCCAGCAGCCCGGGCCCTAAGGGGGCCAATTCACCCCTCCACTTT; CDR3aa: CASSPGPKGANSPLHF
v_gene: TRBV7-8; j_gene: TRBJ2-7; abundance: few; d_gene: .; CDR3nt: TGTGCCAGCAGCTTAGAATCGGGAGTAACCGAGCAGTACTTC; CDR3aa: CASSLESGVTEQYF
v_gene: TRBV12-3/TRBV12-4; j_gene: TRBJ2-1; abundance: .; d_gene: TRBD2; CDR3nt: TGTGCCAGTTCCGGGACTAGTAACAATGAGCAGTTCTTC; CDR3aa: CASSGTSNNEQFF
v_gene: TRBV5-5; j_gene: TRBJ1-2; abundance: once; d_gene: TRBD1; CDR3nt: TGTGCCAGCAGCTTTTTACAGGGGGCAGAAAACTATGGCTACACCTTC; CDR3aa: CASSFLQGAENYGYTF
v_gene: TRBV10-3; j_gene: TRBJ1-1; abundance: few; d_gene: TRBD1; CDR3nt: TGTGCCATCAGTAAACAGGGGGCGCATCACACTGAAGCTTTCTTT; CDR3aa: CAISKQGAHHTEAFF
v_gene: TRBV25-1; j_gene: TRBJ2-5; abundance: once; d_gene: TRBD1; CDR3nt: TGTGCCAGCAGTGCGTTTCAGGGGGAAGTGGAGACCCAGTACTTC; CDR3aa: CASSAFQGEVETQYF
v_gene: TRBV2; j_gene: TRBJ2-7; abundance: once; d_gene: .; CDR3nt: TGTGCCAGCAGTGGACAGCTCTACGAGCAGTACTTC; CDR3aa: CASSGQLYEQYF
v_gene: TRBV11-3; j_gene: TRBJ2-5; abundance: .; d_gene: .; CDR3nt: TGTGCCAGCAGCGGAGGGGGGGACAAAGAGACCCAGTACTTC; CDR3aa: CASSGGGDKETQYF
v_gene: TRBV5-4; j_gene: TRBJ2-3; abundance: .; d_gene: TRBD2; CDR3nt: TGTGCCAGCAGCTTGGCCGGGGGGGATACGCAGTATTTT; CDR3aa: CASSLAGGDTQYF
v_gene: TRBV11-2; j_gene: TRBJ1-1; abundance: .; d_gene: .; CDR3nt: TGTGCCAGCATGTCAAGTAGGGGGGAGGGCCACACTGAAGCTTTCTTT; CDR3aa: CASMSSRGEGHTEAFF
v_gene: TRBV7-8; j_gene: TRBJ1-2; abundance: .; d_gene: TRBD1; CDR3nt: TGCGCCAGCAGCGTTACAGGGGGGCCAGGGTTTGGCTACACCTTC; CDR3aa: CASSVTGGPGFGYTF
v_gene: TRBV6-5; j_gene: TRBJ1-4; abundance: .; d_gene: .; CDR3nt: TGTGCCAGCAAAAGGCGGGGGGAAAAACTGTTTTTT; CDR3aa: CASKRRGEKLFF
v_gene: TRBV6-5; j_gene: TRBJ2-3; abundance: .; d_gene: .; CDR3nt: TGTGCCAGCCTTACTCCTGGGGGCTCAGGTACGCAGTATTTT; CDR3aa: CASLTPGGSGTQYF
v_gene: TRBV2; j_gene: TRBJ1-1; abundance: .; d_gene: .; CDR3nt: TGTGCCAGCAGTGATGGGATTCAGGGCATGAACACTGAAGCTTTCTTT; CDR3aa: CASSDGIQGMNTEAFF
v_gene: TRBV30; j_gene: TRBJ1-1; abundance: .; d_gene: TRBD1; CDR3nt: TGTGCCTGGGGACAGGGGGCGAACACTGAAGCTTTCTTT; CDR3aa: CAWGQGANTEAFF
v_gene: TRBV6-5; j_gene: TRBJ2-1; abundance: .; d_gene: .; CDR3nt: TGTGCCAGCTCGGTCCACAATGAGCAGTTCTTC; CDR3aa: CASSVHNEQFF
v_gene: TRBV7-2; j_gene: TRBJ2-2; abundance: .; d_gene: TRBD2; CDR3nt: TGTGCCAGCAGCCCTAGGACTAGCGGGAGTAGAAGCACCGGGGAGCTGTTTTTT; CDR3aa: CASSPRTSGSRSTGELFF
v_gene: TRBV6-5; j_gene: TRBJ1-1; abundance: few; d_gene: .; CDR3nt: TGTGCCTCGCAGGGCAGGGCCGATGAAGCTTTCTTT; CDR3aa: CASQGRADEAFF
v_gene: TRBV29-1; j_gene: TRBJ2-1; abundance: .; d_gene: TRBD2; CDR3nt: TGCAGCGTTTTCGCTAGCGGGATGGTTGAGCAGTTCTTC; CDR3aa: CSVFASGMVEQFF
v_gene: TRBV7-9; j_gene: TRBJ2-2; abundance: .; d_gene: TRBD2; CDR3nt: TGTGCCAGCAGCGGAAGCGGGGGTTACAAGCTGTTTTTT; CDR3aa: CASSGSGGYKLFF
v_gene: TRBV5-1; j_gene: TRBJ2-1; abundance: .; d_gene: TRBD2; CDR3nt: TGCGCCAGCAGCCGCCTGACTAGCGGGGGCCTGGATGGTGAGCAGTTCTTC; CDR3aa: CASSRLTSGGLDGEQFF
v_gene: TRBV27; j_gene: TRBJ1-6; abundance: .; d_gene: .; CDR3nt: TGTGCCAGCTTTCGTAACACCTTT; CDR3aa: CASFRNTF
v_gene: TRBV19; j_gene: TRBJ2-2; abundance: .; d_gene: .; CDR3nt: TGTGCCAGTAGTAGGTCCCTAGCAGGCGCCGGGGAGCTGTTTTTT; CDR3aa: CASSRSLAGAGELFF
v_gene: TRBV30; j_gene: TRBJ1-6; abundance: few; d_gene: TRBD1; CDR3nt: TGTGCCTGGAGTGTACTGGGACAGGGAGGTTCACCCCTCCACTTT; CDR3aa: CAWSVLGQGGSPLHF
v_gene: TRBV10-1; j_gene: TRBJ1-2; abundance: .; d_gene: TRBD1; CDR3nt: TGCGCCAGCTCCACCGACAGGGGGTATGGCTACACCTTC; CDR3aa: CASSTDRGYGYTF